This T cell receptor (beta chain) was recovered during a study of T-cell reconstitution after alpha-beta-depleted transplantation in children. Unique molecular identifiers were incorporated into the prepared TCRbeta library. TCRdb fed the PCR reads into MiXCR, producing one record per CDR3 protein. The repertoire consists of around 960,000 distinct CDR3 sequences, with 25% to 30% occurring once and the leading ten covering roughly 27%. As to this clonotype: What it recognizes is unknown.

Study results and limitations: At the one-year point after transplant, T-cell counts and TCRbeta diversity were found to come mostly from T cells that had been newly produced. Several hundred expanded graft clones reportedly supplied alpha-beta T cells about two months after transplant. Elevated TCRbeta diversity at day 60 was traced, in some patients, to surviving recipient T cells and thymic progenitors.

The TCR was taken from a boy less than two years old who had a stem cell transplant for SCID, so the T cells may come from the graft donor. Source: PBMCs, mostly from graft donor cells, taken 360 days after TCRalphabeta/CD19-depleted stem cell transplant.

The CDR3 DNA sequence: TGCGCCAGCAGCCCGCACAAGGGATCCAGCGGCCAAGAGACCCAGTACTTC. Protein: CASSPHKGSSGQETQYF. J is TRBJ2-5 and V is TRBV4-1; maybe TRBD2 (5 bases). CDR3 length equals 17 residues. Trimming removed 4 bases at V and 1 base at J, with 19 bases between. CDR1 is MGHRA and CDR2 is YSYEKL in the germline V gene.